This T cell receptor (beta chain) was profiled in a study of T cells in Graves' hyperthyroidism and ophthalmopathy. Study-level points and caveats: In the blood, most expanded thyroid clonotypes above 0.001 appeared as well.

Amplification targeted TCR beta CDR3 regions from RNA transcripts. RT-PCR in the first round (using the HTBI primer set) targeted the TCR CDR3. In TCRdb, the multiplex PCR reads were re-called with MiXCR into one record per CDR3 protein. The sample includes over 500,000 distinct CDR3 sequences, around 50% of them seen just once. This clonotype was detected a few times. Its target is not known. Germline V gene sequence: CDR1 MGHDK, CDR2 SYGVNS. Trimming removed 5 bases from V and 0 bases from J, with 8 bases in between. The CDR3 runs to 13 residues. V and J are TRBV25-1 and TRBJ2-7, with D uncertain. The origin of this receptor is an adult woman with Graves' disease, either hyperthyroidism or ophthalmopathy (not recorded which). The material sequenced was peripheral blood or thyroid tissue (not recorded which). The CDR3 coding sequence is TGTGCCAGCAGTAGGGTTGGCTCCTACGAGCAGTACTTC. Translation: CASSRVGSYEQYF.